The source of this TCR beta chain is a study of T cell clonality in common variable immunodeficiency. Profiling relied on immunoSEQ multiplex PCR, and the TCRdb table lists in-frame clones only, not all of them. The sample presents around 32,000 clones, none singletons. This clone has a count of ten or more. Antigen specificity is unknown. Sequencing ends 3 residues short of the CDR3 end; the germline J gene provides the rest. The CDR3 has 13 amino acids. The V end was cut by 6 bases, the J end by 9 bases, with 15 bases between. Germline-derived CDR1 and CDR2 are SGHNT and YENEEA. Study findings and constraints: CVID subjects showed higher TCRbeta clonality than healthy controls.

Heparinized whole blood, roughly 4.5 to 9 ml, came from each donor. Material: peripheral blood mononuclear cells. The J gene is TRBJ2-1, the V gene TRBV11-3; TRBD2 might be the D (6 bases). The receptor was derived from a person aged 18-70 years in good health. Partial CDR3 DNA: TGTGCCAGCAGAAGGAGCGGGCGCGTTGAG. Its translation: CASRRSGRVE. The whole CDR3 sequence is CASRRSGRVEQFF.